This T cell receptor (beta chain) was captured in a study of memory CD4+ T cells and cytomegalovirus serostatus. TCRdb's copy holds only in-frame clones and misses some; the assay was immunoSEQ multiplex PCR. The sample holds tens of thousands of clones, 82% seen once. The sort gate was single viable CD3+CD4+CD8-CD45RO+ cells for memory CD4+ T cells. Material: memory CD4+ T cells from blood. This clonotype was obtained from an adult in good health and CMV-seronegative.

The CDR3 nucleotides are TGTGCCAGCAGTTCTCTAGAGGGAGCTAATGAAAAACTGTTTTTT. It specifies CASSSLEGANEKLFF. The genes are TRBV28 and TRBJ1-4; no clear D. The V end was cut by 4 bases, the J end by 3 bases, with 12 bases between. CDR3 size: 15 residues. Germline CDR1 MDHEN, CDR2 SYDVKM.